This TCR beta chain was sequenced in a study of vaccination and CD4 T cells after COVID-19 (dated by TCRdb to about 2022). Notes on the research overall: Convalescent patients had a positive SARS-CoV-2 result on nasal swab PCR, and of these patients, several had mild disease and one had severe disease. The convalescent cohort comprised six males and four females, including two Hispanic individuals, seven Caucasians, two Asians and one multiracial person. In around 10 COVID-19 convalescent patients and a handful of infection-naive healthy vaccine recipients, researchers compared the spike-specific CD4+ TCR repertoire from before mRNA vaccination with the repertoire from after. Post-COVID blood samples from convalescent patients were collected a median of roughly 100 days after diagnosis, with a range of 35 to 161 days. For stimulating the cultures, overlapping spike peptide pools were used, derived from SARS-CoV-2 as well as from the common cold coronaviruses HCoV-NL63, HCoV-OC43 and HCoV-229E. In control cultures, a CEFX viral epitope pool was used as positive control, an HIV-1 Nef peptide pool was used as negative control, or no peptide was added. Two doses of either the Pfizer-BioNTech BNT162b2 vaccine (n=8) or the Moderna mRNA-1273 vaccine (n=2) were administered to participants. Post-vaccine blood samples were taken a median of about 72 days after the second vaccine dose, with a range of about 13 to 250 days.

The CDR3 has 14 amino acids, counting the end cysteine and phenylalanine. CDR3 DNA only is kept here, 42 bases in frame from base 1. Per the germline V gene, SGHRS is the CDR1 and YFSETQ is the CDR2. V loses 1 base of germline sequence and J loses 4 bases, and the interval between the two ends is 11 bases. Library method: PCR. DNA from cultured CD4+ T cells was subjected to TCR sequencing with the Oncomine TCR Beta short-read assay at the Johns Hopkins FTIC core. The QIAamp micro DNA kit was used to extract genomic DNA from the cultured CD4+ T cells. Oncomine TCR Beta libraries from cultured CD4+ T cells were pooled with unique dual indexes and sequenced on an Illumina iSeq 100. For the original study's pipeline: Non-productive sequences were removed, and CDR3s not starting with C, not ending with F or W, or shorter than 7 amino acids were discarded. The MANAFEST web application identified antigen-specific clonotypes by comparing peptide-stimulated wells against reference wells and other culture wells. Positive clones required FDR below 0.05, an odds ratio above 5, and productive frequency above 0.1% in at least two of three replicate wells. A clonotype was classed as cross-reactive if the clonotype showed significant expansion both in SARS-CoV-2 spike wells and in at least one common cold coronavirus spike condition. Levenshtein distances (stringdist) and unrooted phylogenetic trees (ape) in R version 3.6.1 were used to assess CDR3 homology. TCRdb's own reprocessing of the public reads used fastp at Q25 and MiXCR and kept productive beta chains. Every CDR3 protein is listed once, alongside the most common genes and DNA of its rows. The authors' filters were not applied to this entry. Counted in this sample were roughly 25,000 distinct CDR3 sequences; approximately 59% of them appeared once. The ten largest clones represent approximately 3% of the sample.

On this clonotype: The clone's antigen remains unknown. No qualities accompany the bases; no much larger clone lies one base away.

Results and caveats for the whole study, not just this receptor: The median count of SARS-CoV-2-reactive clonotypes went up from under 25 after infection to roughly 38 after vaccination, although the change was not significant. In convalescent patients, a median around 86% of post-vaccine SARS-CoV-2-reactive clones were detected only after vaccination, suggesting vaccine-specific priming. The study included relatively few convalescent patients and did not analyze early timepoints after natural infection. Of the vaccine-specific clones in convalescent patients, 304 of 307, or nearly all, reacted only to SARS-CoV-2 spike and did not cross-react with common cold coronaviruses.

Sample treatment or condition, as interpreted from the label and publication: approximately 10-day PBMC culture with coronavirus spike peptide pools or control peptides (ViraFEST assay). The ViraFEST assay, used in the study, expanded antigen-specific T cells with peptide pools and then identified the expanded clonotypes through TCR sequencing. The convalescent patients' positive SARS-CoV-2 PCR tests were from March to December 2020, which was before the Alpha, Beta and Delta variants emerged in the United States. PBMCs were cultured at a few million per well in IMDM supplemented with approximately 5% human AB serum and about 10 IU/ml IL-2, with roughly 9.5 ug/ml peptide pools added. Half of the culture medium was replaced with fresh IL-2-containing medium on days 3 and 7. After more than 8 days of culture, CD4+ T cells were isolated by negative selection using the EasySep CD4+ T cell isolation kit. PBMCs were separated from whole blood using Ficoll-Paque Plus gradient centrifugation and then either used fresh or cryopreserved at -140C. Triplicate wells were generally used for each culture condition.

The material sequenced was CD4+ T cells from blood, cultured in vitro. The sequence derives from a human donor who had recovered from COVID-19. The rearrangement joined TRBV5-1 to TRBJ1-2; tentative D gene TRBD1, with 6 bases matching. The nucleotides read TGCGCCAGCAGCTTGACAGGGTCTGCCTATGGCTACACCTTC. It codes for CASSLTGSAYGYTF.